The clone carrying this T cell receptor (beta chain) was seen just once. Sequenced by immunoSEQ multiplex PCR; TCRdb stores in-frame clones only, minus some. Here the sample spans approximately 170,000 clones, roughly 86% being singletons. This specimen belongs to a study of blood T cell repertoires in COVID-19. The sequenced sample consisted of peripheral blood. The TCR comes from a woman older than 75 with COVID-19, enrolled during active disease.

For the CDR3, the DNA is TGTGCCAGCAATAGACTAGTCGAACGGGAGCAGTACTTC. Encoded protein: CASNRLVEREQYF. The chain recombines TRBV6-5 with TRBJ2-7, with D possibly matching TRBD2 (6 bases). The CDR3 has 13 residues. V was trimmed by 7 bases and J by 7 bases, leaving 17 bases between them. Germline V lookup: CDR1 MNHEY, CDR2 SVGAGI.